The sequence of this T cell receptor (beta chain) was determined in a study of vaccination and CD4 T cells after COVID-19. Study results and caveats: Convalescent patients were relatively few, and early post-infection timepoints were missing.

This CDR3 spans 16 amino acids. The germline gives CDR1 MNHNS, CDR2 SASEGT. Losses at the gene ends were 5 bases for V and 0 bases for J; bases not matched to a gene: 4. The sample's treatment: roughly 11-day PBMC culture with coronavirus spike peptide pools or control peptides (ViraFEST assay). Positive tests by PCR, dated March to December 2020, predated US Alpha, Beta and Delta variants. It was with roughly 10 IU/ml IL-2 and around 9.3 ug/ml peptide pools that 1.5 million to 2.5 million PBMCs per well were cultured. When 10 days of culture had elapsed, CD4+ T cells were isolated by negative selection. For this clonotype: Its antigen is not known.

Sequencing of DNA taken from cultured CD4+ T cells relied on the Oncomine TCR Beta short-read assay. TCRdb recomputed calls from the PCR reads with MiXCR, one row per CDR3 protein. This table has roughly 12,000 distinct CDR3 sequences, around 58% appearing once. The sequence derives from a human donor who had recovered from COVID-19. The source material was CD4+ T cells from blood, cultured in vitro. The chain recombines TRBV6-1 with TRBJ2-6; 7 bases map to TRBD1. The DNA for the CDR3 is TGTGCCAGCAGTAACGCAGGGGGCTCTGGGGCCAACGTCCTGACTTTC. It is translated as CASSNAGGSGANVLTF.